This entry concerns a single T cell receptor (beta chain). What it recognizes is unknown. The junction differs from germline at one of its ends, possibly a read error. There are 15 residues in the CDR3. Germline V lookup: CDR1 MNHNS, CDR2 SASEGT. This record comes from a study of CD8+CD57+ T cells in acquired aplastic anemia. Study-level points and caveats: Between patients and controls, CD8+ Simpson's diversity did not vary significantly. Sharing between patients and controls was observed for over 25 CD8+ CDR3 sequences.

Template material for TCR beta VDJ and CDR3 profiling consisted of genomic DNA. Using its own MiXCR run on the reads, TCRdb lists one record per CDR3 protein. The sample has over 150,000 distinct CDR3 sequences; around 60% are singletons. Patients included in sequencing had previously demonstrated CD8+CD57+ cell expansion by flow cytometry. No patient had been given any therapy when blood was sampled. The chain has TRBV6-1 and TRBJ1-3; D gene unclear. Sequencing was done on a sample of sorted CD4+, CD8+, or CD8+CD57+ T cells (not recorded which) from PBMCs. This clonotype originated in a human donor with aplastic anemia. As DNA, the CDR3 is TGTGCCGGCAGTGAAGGAAGGTTCTCTGGAAACACCATATATTTT. This sequence encodes CAGSEGRFSGNTIYF.